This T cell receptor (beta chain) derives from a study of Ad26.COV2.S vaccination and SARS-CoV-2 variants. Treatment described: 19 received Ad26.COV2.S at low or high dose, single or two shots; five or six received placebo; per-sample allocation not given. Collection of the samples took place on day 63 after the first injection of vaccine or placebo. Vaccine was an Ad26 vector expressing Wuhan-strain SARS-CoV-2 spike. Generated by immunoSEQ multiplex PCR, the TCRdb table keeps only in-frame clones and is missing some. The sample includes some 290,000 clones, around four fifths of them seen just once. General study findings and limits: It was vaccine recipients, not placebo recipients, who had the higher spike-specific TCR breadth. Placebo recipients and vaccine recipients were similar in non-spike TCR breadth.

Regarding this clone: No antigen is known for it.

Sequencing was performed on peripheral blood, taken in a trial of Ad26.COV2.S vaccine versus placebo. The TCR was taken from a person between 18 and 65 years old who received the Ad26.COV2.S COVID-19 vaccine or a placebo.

DNA for the CDR3: TGTGCCAGCAGTTTCTTTGCGACAGGTCCTTACGAGCAGTACTTC. Translating gives CASSFFATGPYEQYF. This chain uses TRBV28 with TRBJ2-7; D possibly corresponds to TRBD1 (6 bases). Germline CDR1 is MDHEN and CDR2 is SYDVKM. The CDR3 runs 15 residues. The V gene lost 3 bases and the J gene lost 4 bases, with 16 bases spanning the gap.